This entry lists 19 T cell receptor beta chains sequenced from one sample in a study of memory CD4+ T cells and cytomegalovirus serostatus. Method: immunoSEQ multiplex PCR; TCRdb's copy keeps in-frame clones and lacks some. The table lists over 60,000 clones, around 86% of them singletons. Single viable CD3+CD4+CD8-CD45RO+ cells were sorted as the memory CD4+ T cells. Input material: memory CD4+ T cells from blood. These receptors all come from an adult in good health and CMV-seronegative.

In this sample, this clone turned up once. The V gene is TRBV29-1, the J gene TRBJ2-5, with 9 bases matching TRBD2. Germline trimming cut 2 bases from V and 2 bases from J; bases unmatched to any gene: 3. Germline V gives CDR1 SQVTM, CDR2 ANQGSEA. The CDR3 has 14 amino acids. The CDR3 bases are TGCAGCGTTGAAAGGCTAGCGGGACAAGAGACCCAGTACTTC. Translation gives CSVERLAGQETQYF.

This clone was counted only a few times. The chain joins TRBV2 to TRBJ1-5, with 7 bases fitting TRBD1. Looked up from germline, CDR1 is SNHLY and CDR2 is FYNNEI. Losses at the gene ends were 11 bases for V and 7 bases for J; bases not matched to a gene: 11. The CDR3 is 13 amino acids. This chain's CDR3 is CAGSDRRWQPQHF. The DNA of the CDR3 is TGTGCCGGCTCGGACAGGAGGTGGCAGCCCCAGCATTTT.

V gene TRBV5-1 combines with J gene TRBJ2-1, with TRBD1 matching over 8 bases. V dropped 4 bases and J dropped 6; count of bases not matched to a gene: 9. CDR1 is SGHRS and CDR2 is YFSETQ in the germline V gene. This CDR3 is 15 amino acids long. The CDR3 region has the DNA TGCGCCAGCAGCACGGGGACAGGACCTCTCAATGAGCAGTTCTTC. Its translation is CASSTGTGPLNEQFF.

The chain joins TRBV15 to TRBJ2-1; D remains unclear. Germline CDR1 LNHNV, CDR2 YYDKDF (reference sequence). V was shortened by 1 base and J by 7 bases, with 5 bases between the two germline ends. This CDR3 has 12 residues. CDR3 DNA: TGTGCCACCAGCAGAGCGGAGAATGAGCAGTTCTTC. Translating gives CATSRAENEQFF.

This clone appeared once. The genes are TRBV5-6 and TRBJ2-1; a possible D gene is TRBD1 (5 bases). The CDR3 runs to 15 residues. Germline CDR1 and CDR2: SGHDT and YYEEEE. V lost 0 bases, J lost 8 bases, and 15 bases lay in between. The CDR3 protein is CASSLVPARVDEQFF. CDR3 bases: TGTGCCAGCAGCTTGGTACCTGCCAGGGTTGATGAGCAGTTCTTC. Full variable domain (missing parts from reference TRBV5-6 and TRBJ2-1): DAGVTQSPTHLIKTRGQQVTLRCSPKSGHDTVSWYQQALGQGPQFIFQYYEEEERQRGNFPDRFSGHQFPNYSSELNVNALLLGDSALYLCASSLVPARVDEQFFGPGTRLTVL.

V and J are TRBV6-1 and TRBJ2-7; TRBD1 aligns across 10 bases. In germline, CDR1 is MNHNS, CDR2 SASEGT. The CDR3 runs to 15 residues. The J segment lost 3 bases and the V segment lost 8 bases, leaving 10 bases of the junction unmatched. The chain's CDR3 is CASERGRDRGYEQYF. For the CDR3, the DNA is TGTGCCAGCGAGAGGGGAAGGGACAGGGGCTACGAGCAGTACTTC.

The V gene is TRBV9, the J gene TRBJ1-3; no reliable D call. Looked up from germline, CDR1 is SGDLS and CDR2 is YYNGEE. The V end was cut by 0 bases, the J end by 0 bases, with 13 bases between. This CDR3 spans 17 amino acids. The CDR3 loop reads CASSVGGRPSSGNTIYF. CDR3 DNA sequence: TGTGCCAGCAGCGTAGGTGGGAGGCCCAGCTCTGGAAACACCATATATTTT.

This clone was counted a few times. The V gene is TRBV10-1, the J gene TRBJ2-1; 10 nucleotides match TRBD2. J gave up 7 bases and V 1 base, and 7 bases lay outside the gene matches. Germline V lookup: CDR1 WNHNN, CDR2 SYGVQD (reference sequence). The CDR3 runs to 16 residues. The DNA for the CDR3 is TGCGCCAGCAGTGAGTATTTAGCGGGAGGAAGGAATGAGCAGTTCTTC. Its protein is CASSEYLAGGRNEQFF.

The chain uses TRBV11-2 and TRBJ1-2; D is undetermined. CDR3 length equals 15 residues. Per the germline V gene, CDR1 is SGHAT and CDR2 is FQNNGV. V gave up 6 bases and J gave up 0 bases, with 14 bases separating them. CDR3: CASRSTRAPNYGYTF. DNA of the CDR3: TGTGCCAGCAGGTCCACACGAGCCCCTAACTATGGCTACACCTTC.

The rearrangement uses TRBV19 and TRBJ2-3; a weak D match, TRBD2 (6 bases). The CDR3 is made up of 15 amino acids. V was cut by 4 bases and J by 6 bases, with 17 bases left in between. Germline V lookup: CDR1 LNHDA, CDR2 SQIVND (reference sequence). The CDR3, as DNA: TGTGCCAGTAGTAGGGGGGATGGTCAATCCGATACGCAGTATTTT. It codes for CASSRGDGQSDTQYF.

The V call is TRBV2, the J call TRBJ2-5, with D perhaps TRBD2 (6 bases). The CDR3 sequence is 14 residues long. CDR1 is SNHLY, CDR2 FYNNEI, per germline. Trimming pared 5 bases from V and 5 bases from J, leaving 15 bases between. The CDR3 here is CASSRGGVGETQYF. CDR3 in DNA: TGTGCCAGCAGTAGAGGCGGGGTAGGGGAGACCCAGTACTTC.

The J gene is TRBJ1-5, the V gene TRBV18; D is uncertain. From germline, CDR1 is KGHSH and CDR2 LQKENI. The V end lost 3 bases, the J end lost 0 bases, and 12 bases lay between the germline ends. This CDR3 is built from 16 residues. In DNA, the CDR3 is TGTGCCAGCTCACCTACGACACCGCCTAGCAATCAGCCCCAGCATTTT. Encoded protein: CASSPTTPPSNQPQHF.

The chain is built from TRBV14 and TRBJ2-6; 7 positions agree with TRBD1. The germline V gene has CDR1 SGHDN and CDR2 FVKESK. The CDR3 has 18 amino acids. The V gene end was trimmed by 0 bases and the J gene end by 2 bases; junction bases not matched to a gene: 7. CDR3 bases: TGTGCCAGCAGCCAAGAGACAGGGACGGTAGCTGGGGCCAACGTCCTGACTTTC. Amino acids: CASSQETGTVAGANVLTF.

This chain links TRBV4-1 with TRBJ2-4; 11 bases align to TRBD1. The CDR3 is made up of 17 amino acids. The V and J ends lost 0 bases and 7 bases, in that order; junction bases with no gene match: 8. Germline V gene sequence: CDR1 MGHRA, CDR2 YSYEKL. For the CDR3, the DNA is TGCGCCAGCAGCCAAGACCTAAGGACAGGGGGCGCCAACATTCAGTACTTC. It translates to CASSQDLRTGGANIQYF.

The sample holds one count of this clone. This sequence joins TRBV10-3 and TRBJ2-3; either TRBD1 or TRBD2 may fit D (6 bases each). Germline loops: CDR1 ENHRY, CDR2 SYGVKD. The CDR3 length is 13 residues. In nucleotides, the CDR3 is TGTGCGCACCGGGGGCTAGACACAGATACGCAGTATTTT. Translating gives CAHRGLDTDTQYF.

This clone was recorded once. V usage is TRBV5-5 and J usage is TRBJ2-1; D not certain. The CDR3 sequence is 12 residues long. V gave up 4 bases and J gave up 12 bases, with 14 bases separating them. Germline assignment: CDR1 SGHKS and CDR2 YYEKEE (reference sequence). The CDR3 protein is CASSQKAHGQFF. In DNA, the CDR3 is TGTGCCAGCAGCCAGAAGGCCCATGGGCAGTTCTTC.

In this sample, this clone turned up a few times. The chain carries TRBV12-2 and TRBJ2-1; the D segment call TRBD2 is taken from the table without a DNA check. TRBV12-2 counts as a pseudogene. The CDR3 extends over 13 amino acids. The CDR3 coding sequence is TGTGCAAGTAAGGGGACTACCCTCAATGAGCAGTTCTTC. Translated: CASKGTTLNEQFF.

A single count supports this clone. The genes are TRBV5-4 and TRBJ1-5, with 7 bases fitting TRBD1. Germline CDR1 and CDR2: SGHNT and YYREEE (reference sequence). This CDR3 is built from 13 residues. V shed 4 bases, J shed 4 bases, and the junction held 2 bases outside the gene matches. CDR3 loop: CASSQTGNQPQHF. Written as DNA, the CDR3 is TGTGCCAGCAGCCAGACAGGGAATCAGCCCCAGCATTTT.

This chain links TRBV19 with TRBJ2-7; the D gene is possibly TRBD1 (5 bases). Germline V lookup: CDR1 LNHDA, CDR2 SQIVND (reference sequence). The CDR3 contains 15 residues. Trimming shortened V by 5 bases and J by 1 base, and 15 bases separated the two germline ends. CDR3 DNA sequence: TGTGCCAGTAGTGGGGCGGCAGGGCGATCCTACGAGCAGTACTTC. Protein sequence: CASSGAAGRSYEQYF.